This T cell receptor beta chain appears in the sequencing data of a study of blood T cell repertoires in COVID-19. Study summary: Researchers got acute and convalescent COVID-19 samples from the United States, Italy and Spain. PBMCs, B-cell-depleted T cells, or T cells were the source of the cDNA or gDNA that made up the material.

Germline lookup yields CDR1 MNHEY and CDR2 SMNVEV (reference sequence). This CDR3 is 14 amino acids long. The germline V and J ends were trimmed by 10 bases and 2 bases, with 16 bases remaining between them. In the authors' workflow: Amplification of reference gene primers was used by the study to estimate nucleated cell counts. The method was immunoSEQ multiplex PCR; TCRdb's version includes in-frame clones alone and lacks a portion of them. V and J calls plus clone size are reproduced from that table; the DNA served to infer D and trimming. The data show around 110,000 clones, with 70% to 85% seen just once and less than 8% held by the top ten.

This TCR came from a man between 65 and 85 years old with active or convalescent COVID-19. Sequencing used peripheral blood. J is TRBJ2-3 and V is TRBV27, with a possible D match to TRBD1 (6 bases). The CDR3 is CATSGQRFTDTQYF. The CDR3 nucleotides are TGTGCCACGTCCGGACAGAGGTTCACAGATACGCAGTATTTT.